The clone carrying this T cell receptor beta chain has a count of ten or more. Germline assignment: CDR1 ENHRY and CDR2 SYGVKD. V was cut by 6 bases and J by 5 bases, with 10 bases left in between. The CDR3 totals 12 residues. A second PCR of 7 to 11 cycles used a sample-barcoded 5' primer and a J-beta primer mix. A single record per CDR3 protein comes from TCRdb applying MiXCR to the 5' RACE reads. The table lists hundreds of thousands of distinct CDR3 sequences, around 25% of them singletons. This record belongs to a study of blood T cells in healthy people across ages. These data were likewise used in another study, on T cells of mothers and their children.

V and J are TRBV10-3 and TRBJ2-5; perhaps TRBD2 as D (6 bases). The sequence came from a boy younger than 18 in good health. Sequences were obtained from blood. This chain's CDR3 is CAIRREGETQYF. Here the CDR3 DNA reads TGTGCCATCAGGCGGGAAGGGGAGACCCAGTACTTC.